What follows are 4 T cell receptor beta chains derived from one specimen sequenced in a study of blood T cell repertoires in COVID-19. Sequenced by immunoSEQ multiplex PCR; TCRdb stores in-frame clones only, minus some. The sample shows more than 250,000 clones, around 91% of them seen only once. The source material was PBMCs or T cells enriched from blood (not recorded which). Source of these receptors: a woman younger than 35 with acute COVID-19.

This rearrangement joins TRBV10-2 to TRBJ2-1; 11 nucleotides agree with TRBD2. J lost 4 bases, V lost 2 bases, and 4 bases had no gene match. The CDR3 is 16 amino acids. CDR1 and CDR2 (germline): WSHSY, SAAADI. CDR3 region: CASSERTSGSYNEQFF. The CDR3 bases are TGCGCCAGCAGTGAGAGGACTAGCGGGTCATACAATGAGCAGTTCTTC.

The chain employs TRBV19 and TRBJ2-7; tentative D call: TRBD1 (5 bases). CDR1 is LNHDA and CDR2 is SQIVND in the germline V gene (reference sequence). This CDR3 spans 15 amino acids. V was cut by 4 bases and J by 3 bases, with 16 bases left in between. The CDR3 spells CASSTYEGEIYEQYF. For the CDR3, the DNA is TGTGCCAGTAGTACCTACGAAGGGGAAATCTACGAGCAGTACTTC. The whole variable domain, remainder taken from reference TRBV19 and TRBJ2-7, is DGGITQSPKYLFRKEGQNVTLSCEQNLNHDAMYWYRQDPGQGLRLIYYSQIVNDFQKGDIAEGYSVSREKKESFPLTVTSAQKNPTAFYLCASSTYEGEIYEQYFGPGTRLTVT.

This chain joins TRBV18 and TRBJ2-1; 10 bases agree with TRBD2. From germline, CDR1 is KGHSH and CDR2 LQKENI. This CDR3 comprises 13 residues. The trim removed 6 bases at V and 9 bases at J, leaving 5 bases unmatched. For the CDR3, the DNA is TGTGCCAGCTCCCCTAGCGGGGGAGGTGAGCAGTTCTTC. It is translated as CASSPSGGGEQFF.

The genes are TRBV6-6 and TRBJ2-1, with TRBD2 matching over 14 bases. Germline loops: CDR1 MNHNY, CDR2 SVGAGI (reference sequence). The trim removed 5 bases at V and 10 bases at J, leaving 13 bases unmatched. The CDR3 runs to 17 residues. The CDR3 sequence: CASSPPAGTSGSREQFF. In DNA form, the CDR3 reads TGTGCCAGCAGTCCCCCGGCCGGGACTAGCGGGAGTCGGGAGCAGTTCTTC.